The entry below describes one T cell receptor beta chain. Its cognate antigen is unknown. The record originates from a study of T-cell memory formation after mild COVID-19. General study findings and limits: For contracting clones, CD4+ ones sat mainly in CM and EM, CD8+ in EMRA. Proof of SARS-CoV-2 specificity was absent for the second-wave clones that crested on day 37.

Germline loops: CDR1 DFQATT, CDR2 SNEGSKA (reference sequence). CDR3 size: 13 residues. TCRdb re-derived calls from the 5' RACE reads in MiXCR, one entry per CDR3 protein. The sample includes 260,000 or so distinct CDR3 sequences, about a sixth of them seen just once. The chain is built from TRBV20-1 and TRBJ1-4; weak D call: TRBD1 (5 bases). The source is a man between 18 and 35 years old who had mild COVID-19 (a few samples of this study predate the infection). Cell type and time point are not known. Sample: PBMCs or a T cell subset sorted from them (not recorded which). As DNA, the CDR3 is TGCGTACCACAGGACGCAACTAATGAAAAACTGTTTTTT. Protein product: CVPQDATNEKLFF.